A selection of T cell receptor beta chains follows, all from one sample in a study of OX40 agonist ivuxolimab in advanced cancers. Sequencing used immunoSEQ multiplex PCR; TCRdb keeps in-frame clones, though not all of them. Of around 65,000 clones in the sample, 89% were seen once. Sequencing used CD4+ or CD8+ T cells sorted from blood, obtained in a trial of the OX40 agonist ivuxolimab. These receptors all stem from an adult with an advanced solid tumor such as melanoma, head and neck, liver or kidney cancer. The CDR3 runs from the conserved cysteine through the conserved F or W. Fields, in order: D gene, V gene, clone size, J gene, CDR3 protein, CDR3 DNA. D genes are given only for firm matches. Rows give clone size only sometimes, using once, few, many, or a class for an expanded clone.

D gene: .
V gene: TRBV18
clone size: .
J gene: TRBJ1-5
CDR3 protein: CASTGGSGPQHF
CDR3 DNA: TGTGCCAGCACCGGGGGGTCAGGGCCCCAGCATTTT

D gene: .
V gene: TRBV29-1
clone size: once
J gene: TRBJ2-7
CDR3 protein: CSVVGRSYEQYF
CDR3 DNA: TGCAGCGTTGTAGGCAGATCCTACGAGCAGTACTTC

D gene: TRBD2
V gene: TRBV4-3
clone size: once
J gene: TRBJ2-1
CDR3 protein: CASSQGTSGTNEQFF
CDR3 DNA: TGCGCCAGCAGCCAAGGGACTAGCGGGACCAATGAGCAGTTCTTC

D gene: .
V gene: TRBV28
clone size: .
J gene: TRBJ1-2
CDR3 protein: CASSFLDTRDYGYTF
CDR3 DNA: TGTGCCAGCAGTTTCCTGGATACAAGGGACTATGGCTACACCTTC

D gene: TRBD1
V gene: TRBV19
clone size: .
J gene: TRBJ2-1
CDR3 protein: CASSIGGDRGYEQFF
CDR3 DNA: TGTGCCAGTAGCATAGGAGGCGACAGGGGTTATGAGCAGTTCTTC

D gene: .
V gene: TRBV6-5
clone size: few
J gene: TRBJ1-1
CDR3 protein: CASKAAWNTEAFF
CDR3 DNA: TGTGCCAGCAAGGCGGCGTGGAACACTGAAGCTTTCTTT

D gene: .
V gene: TRBV30
clone size: .
J gene: TRBJ2-6
CDR3 protein: CAWGFGAGANVLTF
CDR3 DNA: TGTGCCTGGGGCTTCGGGGCTGGGGCCAACGTCCTGACTTTC

D gene: .
V gene: TRBV4-3
clone size: .
J gene: TRBJ1-4
CDR3 protein: CASSLLGPQSEKLFF
CDR3 DNA: TGCGCCAGCAGCTTATTGGGACCACAGAGTGAAAAACTGTTTTTT

D gene: .
V gene: TRBV5-4
clone size: .
J gene: TRBJ1-5
CDR3 protein: CASSEFGNQPQHF
CDR3 DNA: TGTGCCAGCAGCGAGTTTGGCAATCAGCCCCAGCATTTT

D gene: .
V gene: TRBV4-3
clone size: .
J gene: TRBJ2-7
CDR3 protein: CASSQGHAYEQYF
CDR3 DNA: TGCGCCAGCAGCCAGGGACATGCCTACGAGCAGTACTTC

D gene: .
V gene: TRBV7-8
clone size: .
J gene: TRBJ2-3
CDR3 protein: CASSLGTERNTQYF
CDR3 DNA: TGTGCCAGCAGCTTAGGGACCGAGAGGAATACGCAGTATTTT

D gene: .
V gene: TRBV28
clone size: .
J gene: TRBJ2-3
CDR3 protein: CASSSSQTDTQYF
CDR3 DNA: TGTGCCAGCAGTTCAAGCCAAACAGATACGCAGTATTTT

D gene: TRBD2
V gene: TRBV10-3
clone size: .
J gene: TRBJ2-7
CDR3 protein: CAISESIVGTSYRQYF
CDR3 DNA: TGTGCCATCAGTGAGTCGATTGTCGGGACTAGCTATCGGCAGTACTTC

D gene: .
V gene: TRBV28
clone size: .
J gene: TRBJ2-1
CDR3 protein: CASSLSSDPVTNEQFF
CDR3 DNA: TGTGCCAGCAGTTTATCTTCGGACCCAGTAACCAATGAGCAGTTCTTC

D gene: .
V gene: TRBV11-2
clone size: .
J gene: TRBJ2-1
CDR3 protein: CASSLDRSSYNEQFF
CDR3 DNA: TGTGCCAGCAGCTTAGATCGGTCGAGTTACAATGAGCAGTTCTTC

D gene: TRBD1
V gene: TRBV9
clone size: .
J gene: TRBJ1-1
CDR3 protein: CASSGRTGDNTEAFF
CDR3 DNA: TGTGCCAGCAGCGGAAGGACAGGGGATAACACTGAAGCTTTCTTT

D gene: TRBD2
V gene: TRBV6-5
clone size: .
J gene: TRBJ2-7
CDR3 protein: CASSLRGGSYEQYF
CDR3 DNA: TGTGCCAGCAGCCTTCGGGGGGGATCTTACGAGCAGTACTTC

D gene: .
V gene: TRBV6-5
clone size: .
J gene: TRBJ1-1
CDR3 protein: CASSSIRDINTEAFF
CDR3 DNA: TGTGCCAGCAGTTCGATCCGGGACATCAACACTGAAGCTTTCTTT

D gene: .
V gene: TRBV28
clone size: .
J gene: TRBJ1-6
CDR3 protein: CASSLTRLDSPLHF
CDR3 DNA: TGTGCCAGCAGTTTGACAAGGCTGGATTCACCCCTCCACTTT

D gene: TRBD1
V gene: TRBV11-2
clone size: once
J gene: TRBJ2-1
CDR3 protein: CASSASTGDRAYNEQFF
CDR3 DNA: TGTGCCAGCAGCGCCTCGACAGGGGACCGTGCCTACAATGAGCAGTTCTTC

D gene: .
V gene: TRBV11-3
clone size: .
J gene: TRBJ1-2
CDR3 protein: CASSLAGLLYEGRHGYTF
CDR3 DNA: TGTGCCAGCAGCTTGGCCGGTCTTTTGTACGAAGGGAGGCATGGCTACACCTTC

D gene: TRBD2
V gene: TRBV7-2
clone size: .
J gene: TRBJ2-5
CDR3 protein: CASSSGLAGGETQYF
CDR3 DNA: TGTGCCAGCAGCTCGGGACTAGCGGGAGGAGAGACCCAGTACTTC

D gene: .
V gene: TRBV7-9
clone size: .
J gene: TRBJ2-1
CDR3 protein: CASSLEVTPYNEQFF
CDR3 DNA: TGTGCCAGCAGCCTGGAGGTGACGCCTTACAATGAGCAGTTCTTC

D gene: .
V gene: TRBV15
clone size: .
J gene: TRBJ2-3
CDR3 protein: CATRVLAKVDTQYF
CDR3 DNA: TGTGCCACCAGGGTGTTAGCGAAGGTGGATACGCAGTATTTT

D gene: TRBD2
V gene: TRBV19
clone size: once
J gene: TRBJ2-2
CDR3 protein: CASSVSGGTGELFF
CDR3 DNA: TGTGCCAGTAGTGTCAGCGGGGGCACCGGGGAGCTGTTTTTT

D gene: TRBD2
V gene: TRBV28
clone size: .
J gene: TRBJ2-7
CDR3 protein: CASSLASGSSYEQYF
CDR3 DNA: TGTGCCAGCAGTTTGGCTAGCGGCAGCTCCTACGAGCAGTACTTC

D gene: TRBD1
V gene: TRBV9
clone size: .
J gene: TRBJ2-7
CDR3 protein: CASSVTTGIGEQYF
CDR3 DNA: TGTGCCAGCAGCGTTACGACAGGGATTGGCGAGCAGTACTTC

D gene: .
V gene: TRBV28
clone size: .
J gene: TRBJ2-2
CDR3 protein: CASSFLPNTGELFF
CDR3 DNA: TGTGCCAGCAGTTTCCTACCGAACACCGGGGAGCTGTTTTTT

D gene: .
V gene: TRBV7-9
clone size: .
J gene: TRBJ1-4
CDR3 protein: CASSLGEGREKLFF
CDR3 DNA: TGTGCCAGCAGCTTAGGGGAGGGTCGCGAAAAACTGTTTTTT

D gene: .
V gene: TRBV5-4
clone size: .
J gene: TRBJ2-5
CDR3 protein: CASSFFETQYF
CDR3 DNA: TGTGCCAGCAGCTTCTTCGAGACCCAGTACTTC

D gene: .
V gene: TRBV5-6
clone size: once
J gene: TRBJ1-5
CDR3 protein: CASSLSYSNQPQHF
CDR3 DNA: TGTGCCAGCAGCTTGAGTTATAGCAATCAGCCCCAGCATTTT

D gene: .
V gene: TRBV6-5
clone size: once
J gene: TRBJ2-5
CDR3 protein: CASSYSMSGDQETQYF
CDR3 DNA: TGTGCCAGCAGTTACTCGATGTCGGGGGATCAAGAGACCCAGTACTTC

D gene: .
V gene: TRBV2
clone size: .
J gene: TRBJ2-5
CDR3 protein: CASSLVRAQETQYF
CDR3 DNA: TGTGCCAGCAGTCTTGTCAGGGCCCAAGAGACCCAGTACTTC

D gene: .
V gene: TRBV7-2
clone size: .
J gene: TRBJ2-5
CDR3 protein: CASSLGVRHAQETQYF
CDR3 DNA: TGTGCCAGCAGCTTAGGTGTGCGGCACGCTCAAGAGACCCAGTACTTC

D gene: .
V gene: TRBV12-1
clone size: .
J gene: TRBJ2-3
CDR3 protein: CASSSYPAATSGAAGTQYF
CDR3 DNA: TGTGCCAGCAGCTCGTACCCCGCCGCCACTAGCGGGGCAGCTGGTACGCAGTATTTT

D gene: TRBD1
V gene: TRBV28
clone size: .
J gene: TRBJ1-2
CDR3 protein: CASSLLQGGYGYTF
CDR3 DNA: TGTGCCAGCAGTTTACTACAGGGGGGCTATGGCTACACCTTC

D gene: .
V gene: TRBV14
clone size: .
J gene: TRBJ2-7
CDR3 protein: CASSQRDHSYEQYF
CDR3 DNA: TGTGCCAGCAGCCAAAGGGACCACTCCTACGAGCAGTACTTC

D gene: .
V gene: TRBV4-1
clone size: .
J gene: TRBJ1-4
CDR3 protein: CASSPRVGEKLFF
CDR3 DNA: TGCGCCAGCAGCCCACGGGTGGGGGAAAAACTGTTTTTT

D gene: TRBD2
V gene: TRBV27
clone size: .
J gene: TRBJ2-1
CDR3 protein: CASSLVLAGGMGNEQFF
CDR3 DNA: TGTGCCAGCAGTTTAGTTCTAGCGGGAGGAATGGGGAATGAGCAGTTCTTC

D gene: TRBD1
V gene: TRBV6-1
clone size: .
J gene: TRBJ2-3
CDR3 protein: CASSDGTGGGDTQYF
CDR3 DNA: TGTGCCAGCAGTGATGGGACAGGGGGTGGAGATACGCAGTATTTT

D gene: .
V gene: TRBV7-9
clone size: .
J gene: TRBJ2-2
CDR3 protein: CASSLLDSGGGTSGELFF
CDR3 DNA: TGTGCCAGCAGCTTACTCGATTCGGGTGGCGGGACATCCGGGGAGCTGTTTTTT

D gene: .
V gene: TRBV7-8
clone size: .
J gene: TRBJ2-1
CDR3 protein: CASSLPGLGAYNEQFF
CDR3 DNA: TGTGCCAGCAGCTTACCCGGACTGGGAGCCTACAATGAGCAGTTCTTC

D gene: .
V gene: TRBV19
clone size: .
J gene: TRBJ1-2
CDR3 protein: CASSISTGSQGYTF
CDR3 DNA: TGTGCCAGTAGTATATCTACCGGCAGCCAAGGCTACACCTTC

D gene: TRBD2
V gene: TRBV4-3
clone size: once
J gene: TRBJ2-2
CDR3 protein: CASSQDSGGVKPNTGELFF
CDR3 DNA: TGCGCCAGCAGCCAAGATTCGGGGGGAGTAAAACCGAACACCGGGGAGCTGTTTTTT

D gene: .
V gene: TRBV7-9
clone size: .
J gene: TRBJ2-3
CDR3 protein: CASTRGGRTDTQYF
CDR3 DNA: TGTGCCAGCACCAGGGGCGGGCGCACAGATACGCAGTATTTT

D gene: TRBD1
V gene: TRBV7-9
clone size: few
J gene: TRBJ2-7
CDR3 protein: CASSSPGQGTYEQYF
CDR3 DNA: TGTGCCAGCAGCTCCCCCGGACAGGGGACTTACGAGCAGTACTTC

D gene: TRBD1
V gene: TRBV19
clone size: .
J gene: TRBJ2-7
CDR3 protein: CASRVAGTVPYEQYF
CDR3 DNA: TGTGCCAGTAGGGTTGCCGGGACAGTCCCCTACGAGCAGTACTTC

D gene: .
V gene: TRBV28
clone size: .
J gene: TRBJ1-1
CDR3 protein: CASSLYSENTEAFF
CDR3 DNA: TGTGCCAGCAGTTTATATTCAGAAAACACTGAAGCTTTCTTT

D gene: .
V gene: TRBV5-1
clone size: few
J gene: TRBJ2-7
CDR3 protein: CASSPRDLSSYEQYF
CDR3 DNA: TGCGCCAGCAGCCCACGGGACCTAAGCTCCTACGAGCAGTACTTC

D gene: .
V gene: TRBV5-1
clone size: .
J gene: TRBJ2-7
CDR3 protein: CASSPDGSSYEQYF
CDR3 DNA: TGCGCCAGCAGCCCAGACGGGAGCTCCTACGAGCAGTACTTC

D gene: TRBD2
V gene: TRBV10-1
clone size: .
J gene: TRBJ2-3
CDR3 protein: CASSDTSGITDTQYF
CDR3 DNA: TGCGCCAGCAGTGACACTAGCGGGATCACAGATACGCAGTATTTT

D gene: .
V gene: TRBV7-8
clone size: once
J gene: TRBJ2-6
CDR3 protein: CASSLFGANVLTF
CDR3 DNA: TGTGCCAGCAGCTTATTTGGGGCCAACGTCCTGACTTTC